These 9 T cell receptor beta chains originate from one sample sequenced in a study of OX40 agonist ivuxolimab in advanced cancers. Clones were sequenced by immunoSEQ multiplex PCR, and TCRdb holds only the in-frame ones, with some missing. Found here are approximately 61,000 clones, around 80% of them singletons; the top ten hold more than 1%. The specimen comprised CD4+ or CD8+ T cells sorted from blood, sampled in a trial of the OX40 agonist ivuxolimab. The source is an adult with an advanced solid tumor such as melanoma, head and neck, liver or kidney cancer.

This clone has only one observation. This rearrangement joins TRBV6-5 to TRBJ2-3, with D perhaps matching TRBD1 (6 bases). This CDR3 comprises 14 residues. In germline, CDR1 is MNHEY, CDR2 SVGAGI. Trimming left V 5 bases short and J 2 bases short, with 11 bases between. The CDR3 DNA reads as TGTGCCAGCAGTGACAGGACACACACAGATACGCAGTATTTT. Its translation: CASSDRTHTDTQYF.

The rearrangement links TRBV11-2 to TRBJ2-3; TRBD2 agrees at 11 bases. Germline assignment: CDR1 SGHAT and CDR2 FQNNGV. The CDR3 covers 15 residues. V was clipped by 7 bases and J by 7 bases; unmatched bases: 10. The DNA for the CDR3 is TGTGCCAGCACAAAGGGGACTAGCGGAGCCAATACGCAGTATTTT. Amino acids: CASTKGTSGANTQYF. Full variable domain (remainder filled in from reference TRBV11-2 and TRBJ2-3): EAGVAQSPRYKIIEKRQSVAFWCNPISGHATLYWYQQILGQGPKLLIQFQNNGVVDDSQLPKDRFSAERLKGVDSTLKIQPAKLEDSAVYLCASTKGTSGANTQYFGPGTRLTVL.

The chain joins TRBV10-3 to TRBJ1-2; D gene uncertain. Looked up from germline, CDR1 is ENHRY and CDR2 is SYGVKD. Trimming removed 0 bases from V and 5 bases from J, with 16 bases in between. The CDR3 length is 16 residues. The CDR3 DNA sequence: TGTGCCATCAGTGAGTCCCCCCGCAGTGGGATTTATGGCTACACCTTC. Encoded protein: CAISESPRSGIYGYTF.

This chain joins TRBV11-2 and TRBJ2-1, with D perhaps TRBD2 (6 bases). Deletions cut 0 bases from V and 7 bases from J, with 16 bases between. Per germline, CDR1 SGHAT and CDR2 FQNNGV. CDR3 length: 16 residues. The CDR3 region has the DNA TGTGCCAGCAGCTTAGAAATCACTAGCAAAGCGAATGAGCAGTTCTTC. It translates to CASSLEITSKANEQFF.

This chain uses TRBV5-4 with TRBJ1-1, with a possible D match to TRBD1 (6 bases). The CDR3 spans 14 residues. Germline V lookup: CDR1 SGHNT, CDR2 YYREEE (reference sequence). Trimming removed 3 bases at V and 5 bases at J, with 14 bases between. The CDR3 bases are TGTGCCAGCAGCTCACAGGGCCGGTTTACTGAAGCTTTCTTT. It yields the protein CASSSQGRFTEAFF.

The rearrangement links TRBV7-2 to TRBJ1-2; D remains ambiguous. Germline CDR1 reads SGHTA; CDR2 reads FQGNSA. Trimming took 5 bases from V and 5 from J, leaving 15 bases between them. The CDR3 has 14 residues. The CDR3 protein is CASSQSVGPYGYTF. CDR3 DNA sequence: TGTGCCAGCAGCCAGTCGGTAGGACCTTATGGCTACACCTTC.

CDR3 region: CAWSIGGNNEQFF. The CDR3 DNA sequence: TGTGCCTGGAGTATCGGGGGGAACAATGAGCAGTTCTTC. The gene calls are TRBV30 and TRBJ2-1; 7 nucleotides align to TRBD2. The CDR3 spans 13 residues. Germline CDR1 is GTSNPN and CDR2 is SVGIG (reference sequence). The V gene end was trimmed by 2 bases and the J gene end by 5 bases; junction bases not matched to a gene: 3.

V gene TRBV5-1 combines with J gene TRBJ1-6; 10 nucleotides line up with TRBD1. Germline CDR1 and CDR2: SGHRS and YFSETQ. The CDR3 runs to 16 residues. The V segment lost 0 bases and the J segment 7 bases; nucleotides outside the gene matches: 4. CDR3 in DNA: TGCGCCAGCAGCTTGGCGGGACAGGGGTCAAATTCACCCCTCCACTTT. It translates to CASSLAGQGSNSPLHF.

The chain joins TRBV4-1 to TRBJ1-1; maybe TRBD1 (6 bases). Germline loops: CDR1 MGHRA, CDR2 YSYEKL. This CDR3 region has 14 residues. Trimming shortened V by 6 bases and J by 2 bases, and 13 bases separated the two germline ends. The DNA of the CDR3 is TGCGCCAGCAGGAACAGGGCGATTAACACTGAAGCTTTCTTT. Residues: CASRNRAINTEAFF.